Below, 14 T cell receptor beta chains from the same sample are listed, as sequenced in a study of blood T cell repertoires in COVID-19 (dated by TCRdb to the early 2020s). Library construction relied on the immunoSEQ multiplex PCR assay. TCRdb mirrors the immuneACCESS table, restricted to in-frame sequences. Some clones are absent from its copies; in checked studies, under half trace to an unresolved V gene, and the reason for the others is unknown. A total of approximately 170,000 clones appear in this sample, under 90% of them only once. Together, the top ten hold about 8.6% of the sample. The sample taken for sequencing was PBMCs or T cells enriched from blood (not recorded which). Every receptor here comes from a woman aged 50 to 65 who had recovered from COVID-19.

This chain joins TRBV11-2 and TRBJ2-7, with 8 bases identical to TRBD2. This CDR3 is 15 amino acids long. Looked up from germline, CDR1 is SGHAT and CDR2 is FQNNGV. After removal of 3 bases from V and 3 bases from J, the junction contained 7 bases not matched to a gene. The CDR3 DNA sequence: TGTGCCAGCAGCTTGCTAGCGGGTGGTGTCTACGAGCAGTACTTC. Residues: CASSLLAGGVYEQYF.

As DNA, the CDR3 is TGTGCCAGCAGTTTGACAGGGCTGGCGAGCTACACCTTC. This translates into CASSLTGLASYTF. The chain links TRBV12-3 or TRBV12-4 to TRBJ1-2, with TRBD1 matching 7 bases. The CDR3 length is 13 residues. V gave up 3 bases and J gave up 9 bases; unmatched junction bases: 7.

CDR3 in DNA: TGTGCCAGCAGTTCCGACAGGGGCAGTGATAATTCACCCCTCCACTTT. Translation: CASSSDRGSDNSPLHF. The rearrangement joins TRBV5-6 to TRBJ1-6; 8 bases map to TRBD1. The V segment lost 5 bases and the J segment 5 bases; nucleotides outside the gene matches: 9. This CDR3 is built from 16 residues. Per the germline V gene, CDR1 is SGHDT and CDR2 is YYEEEE. Full variable domain (remainder filled in from reference TRBV5-6 and TRBJ1-6): DAGVTQSPTHLIKTRGQQVTLRCSPKSGHDTVSWYQQALGQGPQFIFQYYEEEERQRGNFPDRFSGHQFPNYSSELNVNALLLGDSALYLCASSSDRGSDNSPLHFGNGTRLTVT.

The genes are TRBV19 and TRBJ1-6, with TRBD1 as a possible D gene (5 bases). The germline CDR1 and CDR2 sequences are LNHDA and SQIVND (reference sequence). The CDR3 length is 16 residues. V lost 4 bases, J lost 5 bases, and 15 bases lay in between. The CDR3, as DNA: TGTGCCAGTAGTAAAACCCGACAGAATGATAATTCACCCCTCCACTTT. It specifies CASSKTRQNDNSPLHF.

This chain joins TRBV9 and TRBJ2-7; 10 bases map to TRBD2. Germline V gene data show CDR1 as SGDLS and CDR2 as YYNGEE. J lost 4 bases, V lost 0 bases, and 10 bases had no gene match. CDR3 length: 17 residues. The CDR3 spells CASSVGAGGPPGYEQYF. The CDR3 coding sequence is TGTGCCAGCAGCGTAGGAGCGGGAGGGCCTCCGGGTTACGAGCAGTACTTC. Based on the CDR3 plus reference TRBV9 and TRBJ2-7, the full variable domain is DSGVTQTPKHLITATGQRVTLRCSPRSGDLSVYWYQQSLDQGLQFLIQYYNGEERAKGNILERFSAQQFPDLHSELNLSSLELGDSALYFCASSVGAGGPPGYEQYFGPGTRLTVT.

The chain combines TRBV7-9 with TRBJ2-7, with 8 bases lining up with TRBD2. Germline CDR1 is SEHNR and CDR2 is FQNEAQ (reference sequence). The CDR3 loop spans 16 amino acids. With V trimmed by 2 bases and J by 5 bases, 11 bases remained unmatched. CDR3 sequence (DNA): TGTGCCAGCAGCTTATTGTCCAGCGGGAGTGTCAACGAGCAGTACTTC. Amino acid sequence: CASSLLSSGSVNEQYF.

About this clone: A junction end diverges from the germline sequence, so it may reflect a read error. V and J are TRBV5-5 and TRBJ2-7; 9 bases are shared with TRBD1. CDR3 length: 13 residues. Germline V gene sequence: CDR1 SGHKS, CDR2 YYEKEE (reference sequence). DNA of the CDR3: TGTGCCAGCAGCTTGGCAGACGGGACAGGGAGGTTCTTC. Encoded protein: CASSLADGTGRFF.

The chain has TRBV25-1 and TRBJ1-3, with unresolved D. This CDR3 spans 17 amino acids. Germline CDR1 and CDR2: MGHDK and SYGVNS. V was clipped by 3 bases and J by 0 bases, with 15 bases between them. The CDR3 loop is CASSDPPGSRSGNTIYF. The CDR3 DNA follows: TGTGCCAGCAGTGATCCCCCAGGATCCCGCTCTGGAAACACCATATATTTT.

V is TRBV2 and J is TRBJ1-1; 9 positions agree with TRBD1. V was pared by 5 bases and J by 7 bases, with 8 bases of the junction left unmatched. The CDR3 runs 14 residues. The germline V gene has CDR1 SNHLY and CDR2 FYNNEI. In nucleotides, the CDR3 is TGTGCCAGCAGTAACCGGGACAGGGTGGATGAAGCTTTCTTT. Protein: CASSNRDRVDEAFF.

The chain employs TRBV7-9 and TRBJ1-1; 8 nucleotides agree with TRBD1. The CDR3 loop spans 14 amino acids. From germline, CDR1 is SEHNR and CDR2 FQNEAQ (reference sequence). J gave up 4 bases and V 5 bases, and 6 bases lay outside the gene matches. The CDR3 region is CASSQIDRGTEAFF. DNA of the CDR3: TGTGCCAGCAGCCAAATTGACAGGGGCACTGAAGCTTTCTTT.

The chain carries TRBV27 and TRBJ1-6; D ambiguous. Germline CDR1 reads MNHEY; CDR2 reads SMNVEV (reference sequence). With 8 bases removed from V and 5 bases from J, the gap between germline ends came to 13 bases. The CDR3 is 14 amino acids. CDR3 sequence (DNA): TGTGCCAGCGGGTCGCGGGAGGATAATTCACCCCTCCACTTT. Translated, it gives CASGSREDNSPLHF.

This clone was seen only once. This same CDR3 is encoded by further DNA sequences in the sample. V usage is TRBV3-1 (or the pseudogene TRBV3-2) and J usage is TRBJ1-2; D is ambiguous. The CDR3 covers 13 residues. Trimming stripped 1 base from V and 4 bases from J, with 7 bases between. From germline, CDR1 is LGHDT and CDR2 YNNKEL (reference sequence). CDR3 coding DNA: TGTGCCAGCAGCCAAGGCCAGTTCTATGGCTACACCTTC. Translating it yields CASSQGQFYGYTF.

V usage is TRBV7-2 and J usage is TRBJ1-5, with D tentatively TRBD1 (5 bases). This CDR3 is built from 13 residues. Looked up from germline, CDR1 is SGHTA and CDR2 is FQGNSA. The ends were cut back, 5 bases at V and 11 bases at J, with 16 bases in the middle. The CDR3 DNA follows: TGTGCCAGCAGCCCAAATCAGGGATCAGCCCAGCATTTT. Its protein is CASSPNQGSAQHF.

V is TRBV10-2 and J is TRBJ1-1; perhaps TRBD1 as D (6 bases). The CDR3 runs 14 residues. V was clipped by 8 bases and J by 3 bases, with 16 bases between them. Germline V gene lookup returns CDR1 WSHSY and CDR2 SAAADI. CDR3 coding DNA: TGCGCCAGCGCTATGGGGGCGTGGGACACTGAAGCTTTCTTT. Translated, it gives CASAMGAWDTEAFF.